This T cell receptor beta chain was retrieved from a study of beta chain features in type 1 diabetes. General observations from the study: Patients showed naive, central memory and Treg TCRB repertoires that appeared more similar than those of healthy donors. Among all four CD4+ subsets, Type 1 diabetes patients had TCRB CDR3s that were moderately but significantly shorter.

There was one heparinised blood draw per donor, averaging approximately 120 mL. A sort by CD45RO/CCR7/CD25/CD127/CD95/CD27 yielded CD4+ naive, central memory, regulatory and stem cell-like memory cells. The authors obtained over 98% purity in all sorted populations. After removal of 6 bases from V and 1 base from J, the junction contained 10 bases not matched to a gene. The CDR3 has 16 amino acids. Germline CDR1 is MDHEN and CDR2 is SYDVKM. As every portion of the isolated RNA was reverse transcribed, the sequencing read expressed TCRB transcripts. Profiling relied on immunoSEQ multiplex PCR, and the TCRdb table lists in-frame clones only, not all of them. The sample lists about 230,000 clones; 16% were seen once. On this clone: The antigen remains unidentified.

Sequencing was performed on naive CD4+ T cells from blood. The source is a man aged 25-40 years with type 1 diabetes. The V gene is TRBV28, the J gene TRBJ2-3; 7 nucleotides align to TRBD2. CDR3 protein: CASSQRGGSGTDTQYF. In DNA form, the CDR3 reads TGTGCCAGCAGCCAACGCGGCGGGAGCGGCACAGATACGCAGTATTTT.